These T cell receptor beta chains were read from a single sample in a study of human T cells and chemical hapten exposure. TCRdb re-derived calls from the RACE reads in MiXCR, one entry per CDR3 protein. Of fewer than 400,000 distinct CDR3 sequences in the sample, around 7% were seen once. The sequenced sample was whole blood, obtained in connection with sensitization to the hapten diphenylcyclopropenone (DPC). All receptors derive from a woman under 30 with alopecia areata. Some clones in this sample may be carry-over from other donors' samples. The CDR3 runs from the conserved cysteine through the conserved F or W. A D gene is named only where the DNA matches it firmly. Clone sizes are given selectively: once, few, many, or a class where the clone is expanded.

clone_size: .
j_call: TRBJ2-1
v_call: TRBV2
d_call: TRBD1
cdr3_nt: TGTGCCAGCACGGGGGACAGGGGCCCTTCCTTTGGGAATGAGCAGTTCTTC
cdr3_aa: CASTGDRGPSFGNEQFF

clone_size: few
j_call: TRBJ1-5
v_call: TRBV2
d_call: .
cdr3_nt: TGTGCCAGCAGTAACGAACAGGGCAATCAGCCCCAGCATTTT
cdr3_aa: CASSNEQGNQPQHF

clone_size: .
j_call: TRBJ2-1
v_call: TRBV3-1
d_call: TRBD1
cdr3_nt: TGTGCCAGCACCGCATCGGACAGGGGGCTTAGCGATGAGCAGTTCTTC
cdr3_aa: CASTASDRGLSDEQFF

clone_size: .
j_call: TRBJ2-7
v_call: TRBV3-1
d_call: .
cdr3_nt: TGTGCCAGCAGCCAGACCAGGGAAACGCCCGAAGAGCAGTACTTC
cdr3_aa: CASSQTRETPEEQYF

clone_size: few
j_call: TRBJ1-1
v_call: TRBV12-3/TRBV12-4
d_call: .
cdr3_nt: TGTGCCAGCAGTTTAGGGGGGCAACGTCCCTTGAACACTGAAGCTTTCTTT
cdr3_aa: CASSLGGQRPLNTEAFF

clone_size: few
j_call: TRBJ1-5
v_call: TRBV6-5
d_call: TRBD1
cdr3_nt: TGTGCCAGCAGTTACCCTCGACAGGGAAAGAATCAGCCCCAGCATTTT
cdr3_aa: CASSYPRQGKNQPQHF

clone_size: few
j_call: TRBJ1-1
v_call: TRBV12-3/TRBV12-4
d_call: .
cdr3_nt: TGTGCCAGCTCGCAGGGGCCTACTGAAGCTTTCTTT
cdr3_aa: CASSQGPTEAFF

clone_size: .
j_call: TRBJ1-5
v_call: TRBV19
d_call: .
cdr3_nt: TGTGCCAGTAGTACCAGCCTTGGAGCCTATCAGCCCCAGCATTTT
cdr3_aa: CASSTSLGAYQPQHF

clone_size: many
j_call: TRBJ2-1
v_call: TRBV7-2
d_call: TRBD2
cdr3_nt: TGTGCCAGCAGCTTAGTACGAAGGACGACCGGGACTAGTTTCAATGAGCAGTTCTTC
cdr3_aa: CASSLVRRTTGTSFNEQFF

clone_size: few
j_call: TRBJ1-2
v_call: TRBV5-1
d_call: .
cdr3_nt: TGCGCCAGCAGCTTGTTGAGGGGGAATGGCTACACCTTC
cdr3_aa: CASSLLRGNGYTF

clone_size: few
j_call: TRBJ2-1
v_call: TRBV5-1
d_call: TRBD2
cdr3_nt: TGCGCCAGCAGCTTGTGGGGCCCTCAGACTAGCGGGACTCAGGATGAGCAGTTCTTC
cdr3_aa: CASSLWGPQTSGTQDEQFF

clone_size: .
j_call: TRBJ1-1
v_call: TRBV12-3/TRBV12-4
d_call: TRBD1
cdr3_nt: TGTGCCAGCAGTTTCTCCCAGACAGGGAGCACTGAAGCTTTCTTT
cdr3_aa: CASSFSQTGSTEAFF

clone_size: .
j_call: TRBJ1-5
v_call: TRBV9
d_call: .
cdr3_nt: TGTGCCAGCAGCGTAGGCGCCAGCCACAATCAGCCCCAGCATTTT
cdr3_aa: CASSVGASHNQPQHF

clone_size: .
j_call: TRBJ2-7
v_call: TRBV20-1
d_call: .
cdr3_nt: TGCAGTGCTAGAGGCCAGTCGAGCTCCTACGAGCAGTACTTC
cdr3_aa: CSARGQSSSYEQYF

clone_size: many
j_call: TRBJ2-2
v_call: TRBV10-3
d_call: TRBD2
cdr3_nt: TGTGCCATCAGTGAACTAGCGGGGGATACCGGGGAGCTGTTTTTT
cdr3_aa: CAISELAGDTGELFF

clone_size: .
j_call: TRBJ2-6
v_call: TRBV27
d_call: TRBD1
cdr3_nt: TGTGCCAGCAGCCGGGACAGGGGGAAAGGGGCCAACGTCCTGACTTTC
cdr3_aa: CASSRDRGKGANVLTF

clone_size: many
j_call: TRBJ2-5
v_call: TRBV7-8
d_call: TRBD2
cdr3_nt: TGTGCCAGCAGCATACTAGCGGGGGGGCCTGGGACCCAGTACTTC
cdr3_aa: CASSILAGGPGTQYF

clone_size: .
j_call: TRBJ2-5
v_call: TRBV6-1
d_call: TRBD2
cdr3_nt: TGTGCCAGCACGCGGGGGGGCCTTGAAGAGACCCAGTACTTC
cdr3_aa: CASTRGGLEETQYF

clone_size: many
j_call: TRBJ2-1
v_call: TRBV7-9
d_call: .
cdr3_nt: TGTGCCAGCGGCATGGGAGGGGGAGCTCCTTACAATGAGCAGTTCTTC
cdr3_aa: CASGMGGGAPYNEQFF

clone_size: many
j_call: TRBJ1-1
v_call: TRBV12-3/TRBV12-4
d_call: .
cdr3_nt: TGTGCCAGCAGTTCATTTTCAAGGACATTCGAAGCTTTCTTT
cdr3_aa: CASSSFSRTFEAFF

clone_size: many
j_call: TRBJ1-6
v_call: TRBV12-3/TRBV12-4
d_call: TRBD1
cdr3_nt: TGTGCCAGCAGCGTGGGACAGGGGAACTCACCCCTCCACTTT
cdr3_aa: CASSVGQGNSPLHF

clone_size: few
j_call: TRBJ1-1
v_call: TRBV20-1
d_call: .
cdr3_nt: TGCAGTGCTAGAGTCCTCCAGAACACTGAAGCTTTCTTT
cdr3_aa: CSARVLQNTEAFF

clone_size: few
j_call: TRBJ2-2
v_call: TRBV6-5
d_call: TRBD1
cdr3_nt: TGTGCCAGCAGTTATAATATGGTGGTCGGGACAGGGAGGCCCGGGGAGCTGTTTTTT
cdr3_aa: CASSYNMVVGTGRPGELFF

clone_size: many
j_call: TRBJ2-3
v_call: TRBV5-5
d_call: .
cdr3_nt: TGTGCCAGCAGCGCGAGCGGCACAGATACGCAGTATTTT
cdr3_aa: CASSASGTDTQYF

clone_size: .
j_call: TRBJ1-2
v_call: TRBV9
d_call: TRBD1
cdr3_nt: TGTGCCAGCAGCGTGGGGACAGTTGGAGGCTACACCTTC
cdr3_aa: CASSVGTVGGYTF

clone_size: few
j_call: TRBJ2-3
v_call: TRBV7-2
d_call: .
cdr3_nt: TGTGCCAGCAGCAAAGGGGTCAGCCCAGATACGCAGTATTTT
cdr3_aa: CASSKGVSPDTQYF

clone_size: .
j_call: TRBJ1-2
v_call: TRBV12-3/TRBV12-4
d_call: .
cdr3_nt: TGTGCCAGCAGTTTAGCTGTGGATGGCTACACCTTC
cdr3_aa: CASSLAVDGYTF

clone_size: many
j_call: TRBJ2-1
v_call: TRBV29-1
d_call: TRBD1
cdr3_nt: TGCACCAGTTCCGGGACAGGGGGTGGGAATGAGCAGTTCTTC
cdr3_aa: CTSSGTGGGNEQFF

clone_size: .
j_call: TRBJ1-2
v_call: TRBV6-5
d_call: TRBD1
cdr3_nt: TGTGCCAGCCTACCAGGGGGGTCTAACTATGGCTACACCTTC
cdr3_aa: CASLPGGSNYGYTF

clone_size: few
j_call: TRBJ1-2
v_call: TRBV6-6
d_call: TRBD1
cdr3_nt: TGTGCCAGCAGTTACTCGACAGGGGGCGCGGGCGGCTACACCTTC
cdr3_aa: CASSYSTGGAGGYTF

clone_size: few
j_call: TRBJ2-7
v_call: TRBV4-3
d_call: .
cdr3_nt: TGCGCCAGCAGCCAAGAAATGGCGGGGTTAGCTAGGCAGTACTTC
cdr3_aa: CASSQEMAGLARQYF

clone_size: .
j_call: TRBJ1-1
v_call: TRBV7-3
d_call: .
cdr3_nt: TGTGCCAGCAGCTTAAAGGCGGCGGGGAACACTGAAGCTTTCTTT
cdr3_aa: CASSLKAAGNTEAFF

clone_size: many
j_call: TRBJ1-4
v_call: TRBV5-1
d_call: .
cdr3_nt: TGCGCCAGCAGCTTGGTTCAGGGTGCAACTAATGAAAAACTGTTTTTT
cdr3_aa: CASSLVQGATNEKLFF

clone_size: .
j_call: TRBJ1-2
v_call: TRBV12-3/TRBV12-4
d_call: .
cdr3_nt: TGTGCCAGCAGTTTATCCGGGGGAATGTACTATGGCTACACCTTC
cdr3_aa: CASSLSGGMYYGYTF

clone_size: many
j_call: TRBJ2-7
v_call: TRBV20-1
d_call: .
cdr3_nt: TGCAGTGCTAGAAGCGCAGGGACCTACGAGCAGTACTTC
cdr3_aa: CSARSAGTYEQYF

clone_size: many
j_call: TRBJ1-5
v_call: TRBV12-3/TRBV12-4
d_call: .
cdr3_nt: TGTGCCAGCAGTTTAGGGGCCGGGGACAGCAATCAGCCCCAGCATTTT
cdr3_aa: CASSLGAGDSNQPQHF

clone_size: few
j_call: TRBJ1-4
v_call: TRBV24-1
d_call: TRBD1
cdr3_nt: TGTGCCACCAGTGATTGGACAGGGTCTGAGGAAAAACTGTTTTTT
cdr3_aa: CATSDWTGSEEKLFF

clone_size: few
j_call: TRBJ2-1
v_call: TRBV11-2
d_call: TRBD1
cdr3_nt: TGTGCCAGCAGCTTCGGACAGGAAAATGAGCAGTTCTTC
cdr3_aa: CASSFGQENEQFF

clone_size: many
j_call: TRBJ2-5
v_call: TRBV7-9
d_call: TRBD1
cdr3_nt: TGTGCCAGCAGCTCACGGACAGGGGTGGAGACCCAGTACTTC
cdr3_aa: CASSSRTGVETQYF

clone_size: .
j_call: TRBJ1-5
v_call: TRBV7-2
d_call: .
cdr3_nt: TGTGCCAGCAGCCTCTCAGCGGGGGCTGGTCAGCCCCAGCATTTT
cdr3_aa: CASSLSAGAGQPQHF

clone_size: .
j_call: TRBJ1-5
v_call: TRBV6-2/TRBV6-3
d_call: .
cdr3_nt: TGTGCCAGCAGTATTCGGACAGTTCAGCCCCAGCATTTT
cdr3_aa: CASSIRTVQPQHF

clone_size: few
j_call: TRBJ1-1
v_call: TRBV7-9
d_call: .
cdr3_nt: TGTGCCAGCAGCTTAGGGCAGGCAGGGACTGAAGCTTTCTTT
cdr3_aa: CASSLGQAGTEAFF

clone_size: many
j_call: TRBJ2-7
v_call: TRBV5-4
d_call: .
cdr3_nt: TGTGCCAGCAGCTTGGGACAGGTCCCGTCCTACGAGCAGTACTTC
cdr3_aa: CASSLGQVPSYEQYF